This record concerns one T cell receptor beta chain sequence. Antigen: not known. The data belong to a study of CD8 T cells in ankylosing spondylitis. Notes on the study in general: In reactive arthritis synovial fluid and blood, some motif variants had been reported before. Reported data indicate significant enrichment of disease-linked clones within matched ankylosing spondylitis synovial fluid. The study identified a TCR beta motif of eight highly homologous variants that appeared characteristic of ankylosing spondylitis blood.

Using quantitative 5'-RACE with molecular barcodes, the authors made TCR beta libraries. TCRdb re-derived calls from the 5' RACE reads in MiXCR, one entry per CDR3 protein. The sample consists of roughly 440,000 distinct CDR3 sequences, 17% of them appearing once. Germline V gene lookup returns CDR1 GTSNPN and CDR2 SVGIG (reference sequence). There are 14 residues in the CDR3. V lost 7 bases to trimming and J lost 2 bases; unmatched junction nucleotides: 5. The chain uses TRBV30 and TRBJ2-5, with 12 bases that match TRBD2. What was sequenced was blood, either unsorted or a sorted T cell fraction (not recorded which). The receptor was isolated from a male donor with ankylosing spondylitis. CDR3 sequence: CAFGTSGPQETQYF. In DNA form, the CDR3 reads TGTGCCTTTGGGACTAGCGGGCCTCAAGAGACCCAGTACTTC.